These 3 T cell receptor beta chains were all obtained from the same sample, sequenced in a study of T cell responses to AZD1222 COVID-19 vaccine. Using immunoSEQ multiplex PCR, the repertoire was profiled, and TCRdb retains in-frame clones only, with some absent. The sample includes fewer than 150,000 clones, over 90% of them seen just once. The sample in question was peripheral blood, obtained on day 0 of AZD1222 vaccination. The receptor set was obtained from an adult in good health.

The gene calls are TRBV7-9 and TRBJ2-7; D is tentatively TRBD1 or TRBD2 (5 bases each). Germline-derived CDR1 and CDR2 are SEHNR and FQNEAQ (reference sequence). V lost 4 bases, J lost 4 bases, and 11 bases lay in between. This CDR3 region has 13 residues. This CDR3 is CASSWDGGYEQYF. CDR3 bases: TGTGCCAGCAGCTGGGACGGCGGATACGAGCAGTACTTC.

The chain links TRBV4-2 to TRBJ2-7; 10 bases line up with TRBD2. Per the germline V gene, CDR1 is LGHNA and CDR2 is YNFKEQ. With V trimmed by 1 base and J by 2 bases, 11 bases remained unmatched. The CDR3 extends over 18 amino acids. The CDR3 sequence: CASSQAPGLAGATYEQYF. The CDR3 DNA reads TGTGCCAGCAGCCAAGCCCCTGGGCTAGCGGGGGCGACCTACGAGCAGTACTTC.

The rearrangement links TRBV12-3 or TRBV12-4 to TRBJ2-7, with unresolved D. V shed 6 bases and J shed 3 bases, with 6 bases lying between them. The CDR3 is 11 residues long. CDR3 DNA sequence: TGTGCCAGCAGCGCCTTCTACGAGCAGTACTTC. Translated: CASSAFYEQYF.